This passage covers 13 T cell receptor beta chains from one sample sequenced in a study of blood T cell repertoires in COVID-19. Measured with immunoSEQ multiplex PCR; TCRdb has only the in-frame clones, and not every one. The sample has some 530,000 clones, about 85% seen once. Sequences were obtained from PBMCs or T cells enriched from blood (not recorded which). The receptors stem from a woman aged 60-75 years who had recovered from COVID-19.

This chain joins TRBV5-1 and TRBJ1-3; 7 bases match TRBD1. This CDR3 has 15 amino acids. V lost 1 base, J lost 2 bases, and 3 bases stayed unmatched. The V gene's germline CDR1 is SGHRS and CDR2 YFSETQ. The CDR3 loop is CASSLSTGAGNTIYF. In nucleotides, the CDR3 is TGCGCCAGCAGCTTGAGTACAGGGGCTGGAAACACCATATATTTT.

The V call is TRBV2, the J call TRBJ2-7; D remains unclear. Germline V gene lookup returns CDR1 SNHLY and CDR2 FYNNEI. V gave up 4 bases and J gave up 0 bases, with 7 bases separating them. The CDR3 is 13 amino acids. The CDR3 sequence: CASSGEFSYEQYV. CDR3 DNA sequence: TGTGCCAGCAGTGGCGAGTTCTCCTACGAGCAGTACGTC.

This clone appeared once. The chain recombines TRBV10-3 with TRBJ2-3; 8 nucleotides line up with TRBD1. Germline-derived CDR1 and CDR2 are ENHRY and SYGVKD. Trimming took 2 bases from V and 11 from J; bases not matched to a gene: 12. The CDR3 covers 15 residues. CDR3 nucleotide sequence: TGTGCCATCAGTGAGGGGGACAGGCCACGGTGGGGGCAGTATTTT. Protein product: CAISEGDRPRWGQYF.

This clone appeared once. The rearrangement joins TRBV15 to TRBJ2-7, with TRBD1 matching 12 bases. The CDR3 runs 14 residues. Trimming cost V 7 bases and J 7 bases; bases outside gene matches: 8. Per the germline V gene, CDR1 is LNHNV and CDR2 is YYDKDF (reference sequence). The CDR3, as DNA: TGTGCCACCAACCGGGACAGGGGGCTCAGTGAGCAGTACGTC. Translating gives CATNRDRGLSEQYV.

This clone was seen a single time. V usage is TRBV4-1 and J usage is TRBJ1-5; D not certain. CDR3 length: 16 residues. Germline CDR1 reads MGHRA; CDR2 reads YSYEKL. Trimming removed 1 base from V and 0 bases from J, with 10 bases in between. The CDR3, as DNA: TGCGCCAGCAGCCAAGTTTGGCAGAATAGCAATCAGCCCCAGCATTTT. It is translated as CASSQVWQNSNQPQHF.

This chain connects TRBV19 to TRBJ1-1; the match to TRBD1 covers 7 bases. The CDR3 loop spans 13 amino acids. V shed 4 bases and J 5 bases; nucleotides not matched to a gene: 4. Germline V gene sequence: CDR1 LNHDA, CDR2 SQIVND (reference sequence). The CDR3 bases are TGTGCCAGTAGTAAGCAGGGGGGAACTGAAGCTTTCTTT. Encoded protein: CASSKQGGTEAFF.

V usage is TRBV11-3 and J usage is TRBJ2-7, with D hard to call. The CDR3 runs 15 residues. Germline values: CDR1 SGHNT, CDR2 YENEEA. The ends were cut back, 0 bases at V and 3 bases at J, with 12 bases in the middle. DNA for the CDR3: TGTGCCAGCAGCTTAGATACCCTGAACAGCTACGAGCAGTACTTC. Its protein product is CASSLDTLNSYEQYF.

The chain combines TRBV18 with TRBJ2-6; 12 nucleotides agree with TRBD2. After removal of 7 bases from V and 2 bases from J, the junction contained 3 bases not matched to a gene. Germline CDR1 reads KGHSH; CDR2 reads LQKENI. The CDR3 contains 16 residues. The CDR3 protein is CASFRTSGAGANVLTF. The CDR3 DNA reads TGTGCCAGCTTTCGGACTAGCGGGGCTGGGGCCAACGTCCTGACTTTC.

The chain combines TRBV18 with TRBJ2-7, with 7 bases fitting TRBD2. After removal of 2 bases from V and 6 bases from J, the junction contained 1 base not matched to a gene. Germline lookup yields CDR1 KGHSH and CDR2 LQKENI. The CDR3 length is 12 residues. The CDR3 reads CASSPGEGEQYV. As DNA, the CDR3 is TGTGCCAGCTCACCAGGGGAGGGCGAGCAGTACGTC.

The chain joins TRBV30 to TRBJ1-2; the match to TRBD1 covers 9 bases. J lost 2 bases, V lost 6 bases, and 4 bases had no gene match. The CDR3 totals 13 residues. Germline CDR1 reads GTSNPN; CDR2 reads SVGIG (reference sequence). CDR3 nucleotide sequence: TGTGCCTGCCGGGACAGGGCGAACTATGGCTACACCTTC. It specifies CACRDRANYGYTF.

This chain joins TRBV3-1 (or the pseudogene TRBV3-2) and TRBJ2-2, with a tentative D call TRBD2 (5 bases). Germline values: CDR1 LGHDT, CDR2 YNNKEL (reference sequence). Trimming took off 1 base at V and 2 bases at J, with 8 bases between the two ends. CDR3 length: 15 amino acids. CDR3 DNA sequence: TGTGCCAGCAGCCAAGTAGGACTTAACACCGGGGAGCTGTTTTTT. Translated: CASSQVGLNTGELFF.

This chain links TRBV24-1 with TRBJ2-1, with 7 bases fitting TRBD2. The CDR3 spans 16 residues. The J segment lost 4 bases and the V segment lost 4 bases, leaving 9 bases of the junction unmatched. Germline CDR1 is KGHDR and CDR2 is SFDVKD. In DNA form, the CDR3 reads TGTGCCACCAGTGACCCCCTAGCGGCCCGTTACAATGAGCAGTTCTTC. The encoded protein is CATSDPLAARYNEQFF.

The rearrangement joins TRBV19 to TRBJ2-2; 10 bases are a match to TRBD1. J lost 4 bases, V lost 9 bases, and 8 bases had no gene match. The CDR3 is 15 residues long. Germline lookup yields CDR1 LNHDA and CDR2 SQIVND (reference sequence). DNA for the CDR3: TGTGCCAGCATAAACCGGGACAGGGGCACCGGGGAGCTGTTTTTT. It translates to CASINRDRGTGELFF. Full variable domain (rest looked up from reference TRBV19 and TRBJ2-2): DGGITQSPKYLFRKEGQNVTLSCEQNLNHDAMYWYRQDPGQGLRLIYYSQIVNDFQKGDIAEGYSVSREKKESFPLTVTSAQKNPTAFYLCASINRDRGTGELFFGEGSRLTVL.